Described below is a single T cell receptor (beta chain) sequence and its context. The data stem from a study of cytomegalovirus exposure and HLA in healthy donors. Primers included in the PCR were 60 Vbeta and 13 Jbeta primers. TCRdb's copy holds only in-frame clones and misses some; the assay was immunoSEQ multiplex PCR. Seen here are approximately 150,000 clones, 68% observed once, and the top ten hold approximately 4.2%. CDR1 SQVTM and CDR2 ANQGSEA come from the germline V gene. This CDR3 is 13 amino acids long. V was clipped by 3 bases and J by 5 bases, with 13 bases between them. Sequenced: PBMCs. The chain carries TRBV29-1 and TRBJ1-1; a possible D gene is TRBD1 (6 bases). The sequence was obtained from a man between 60 and 70 years old in good health and CMV-seronegative. The CDR3 sequence is CSVDQGWGTEAFF. CDR3 nucleotides: TGCAGCGTTGATCAGGGGTGGGGGACTGAAGCTTTCTTT.